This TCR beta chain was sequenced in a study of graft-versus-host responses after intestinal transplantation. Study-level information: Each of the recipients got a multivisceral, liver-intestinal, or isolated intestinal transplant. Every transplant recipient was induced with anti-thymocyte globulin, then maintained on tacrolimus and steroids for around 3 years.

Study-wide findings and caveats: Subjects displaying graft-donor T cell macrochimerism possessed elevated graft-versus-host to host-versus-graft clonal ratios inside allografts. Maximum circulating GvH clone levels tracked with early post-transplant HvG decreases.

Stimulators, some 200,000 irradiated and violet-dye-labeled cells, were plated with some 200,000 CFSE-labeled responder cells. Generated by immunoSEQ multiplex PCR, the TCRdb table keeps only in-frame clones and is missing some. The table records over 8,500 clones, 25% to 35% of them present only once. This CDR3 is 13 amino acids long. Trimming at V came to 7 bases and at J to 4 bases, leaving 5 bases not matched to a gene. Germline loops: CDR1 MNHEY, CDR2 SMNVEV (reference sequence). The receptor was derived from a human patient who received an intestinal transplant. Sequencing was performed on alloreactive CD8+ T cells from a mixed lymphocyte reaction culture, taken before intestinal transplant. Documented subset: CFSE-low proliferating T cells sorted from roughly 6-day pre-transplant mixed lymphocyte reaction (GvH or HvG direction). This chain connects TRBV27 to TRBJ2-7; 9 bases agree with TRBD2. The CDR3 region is CASKKTSGYEQYF. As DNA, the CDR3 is TGTGCCAGCAAGAAGACTAGCGGATACGAGCAGTACTTC.